This TCR beta chain was obtained from a study of blood T cell repertoires in COVID-19 (dated by TCRdb to about 2020). Looking at the study overall: Samples covering the acute and convalescent phases of COVID-19 were provided by collaborators in the United States, Italy and Spain. The prospective study material was composed of cDNA or gDNA derived from T cells, B-cell-depleted T cells, or PBMCs. Subjects who had been exposed to COVID-19, were actively infected with it, or had recovered from it provided the deeply sampled blood TCRbeta repertoires that made up the dataset. The repertoires were made available in a free public database intended to serve as a resource for research on the immune response to SARS-CoV-2. Samples came from the ongoing ImmuneRACE study (first 160 participants) plus 1,254 subjects from 6 global collaborators. A de-identified subject ID, COVID-19 status, age in years and sex were almost always included in the sample metadata. Where HLA class I and class II types were available, the types were taken from metadata supplied by the sample provider, not from assay-based typing. Broad study findings and their caveats: The quantity of clinical and demographic metadata differed by source and by participant and was supplied without curation.

TCRbeta CDR3 regions were amplified from genomic DNA using the immunoSEQ Assay, a bias-controlled multiplex PCR. On the study's bioinformatics: Within the assay, amplification of reference gene primers was used to estimate how many nucleated cells each sample contained. Sequence reads were collapsed and filtered to measure the absolute abundance of every unique TCRbeta CDR3 rearrangement. For each sample, productive Simpson clonality was calculated by taking the square root of Simpson's diversity index across productive rearrangements. Not all clones reach the TCRdb copy of this immuneACCESS table, which keeps in-frame sequences only. Checked studies attribute under half of the gap to unresolved V genes and leave the rest unexplained. That table is the source of V, J and clone size, and D and trimming were worked out from the DNA. This sample comprises 45,000 or so clones, around 84% of them detected only once. The ten most abundant clones make up 40% to 55% of the sample.

For this clone: This receptor's antigen is unknown. One base away there is no much larger clone; base qualities are not given.

The CDR3 covers 16 residues, taking in both the cysteine and the phenylalanine. Only CDR3 DNA is held: 48 bases, read in frame from base 1. V gives up 3 bases and J gives up 8 bases, and the segment between their germline ends measures 22 bases. The CDR1 and CDR2 encoded by the germline V gene are KGHSH and LQKENI. The collaborating institutions used their own protocols to collect whole blood in K2EDTA tubes. For TCRbeta analysis, collaborators shipped samples in one of three forms: frozen whole blood, isolated PBMCs, or DNA extracted from either of those sample types. This receptor was obtained from a human donor in a cohort sampled during active COVID-19. Sequencing was done on a sample of peripheral blood. Here the chain combines TRBV18 and TRBJ1-2; no D gene can be assigned with confidence. The CDR3 region: CASSPQLEPGMEGYTF. The nucleotide sequence reads TGTGCCAGCTCACCCCAACTAGAACCCGGTATGGAAGGCTACACCTTC.